Detailed here is one T cell receptor (beta chain). The target antigen is unknown. Losses at the gene ends were 1 base for V and 0 bases for J; bases not matched to a gene: 12. This CDR3 spans 19 amino acids. Germline CDR1 SGDLS, CDR2 YYNGEE. TCR beta CDR3 regions were amplified from RNA transcripts. The HTBI primer set was used in a first-round RT-PCR of the TCR CDR3. TCRdb re-called the multiplex PCR reads through MiXCR, storing one row per CDR3 protein. The top ten hold 31% of the sample, which has hundreds of thousands of distinct CDR3 sequences, roughly a third seen once. The hyperthyroidism patients had all been newly diagnosed, and their disease duration was under 2 months. Their ages ranged from 18 to 65 years. The data were obtained in a study of T cells in Graves' hyperthyroidism and ophthalmopathy. Study-level findings and limits: A model of 13 V-J features distinguished ophthalmopathy from stable hyperthyroidism.

The receptor's source is a woman between 40 and 50 years old with Graves' hyperthyroidism. V gene TRBV9 combines with J gene TRBJ2-2; 7 bases line up with TRBD2. Material for sequencing was blood. The CDR3 reads CASSVPSRIAGANTGELFF. DNA for the CDR3: TGTGCCAGCAGCGTACCTAGTCGGATTGCGGGAGCGAACACCGGGGAGCTGTTTTTT.